What follows are 8 T cell receptor beta chains derived from one specimen sequenced in a study of T-cell reconstitution after alpha-beta-depleted transplantation in children. Preparation of the TCRbeta library used unique molecular identifiers. TCRdb reprocessed the PCR reads via MiXCR and lists one record per CDR3 protein. The sample shows a few hundred thousand distinct CDR3 sequences, 10% of them seen only once. Sequences were derived from PBMCs from the stem cell graft donor, sampled from the stem cell graft. These receptors all come from a human donor who donated a stem cell graft to a child with acute lymphoblastic leukemia.

This clonotype was counted at least ten times. The chain uses TRBV12-3 or TRBV12-4 and TRBJ2-7, with 9 bases matching TRBD1. The J segment lost 1 base and the V segment lost 5 bases, leaving 9 bases of the junction unmatched. The CDR3 is 16 residues long. This chain's CDR3 is CASSINRDRASYEQYF. DNA of the CDR3: TGTGCCAGCAGTATAAACCGGGACAGGGCTTCCTACGAGCAGTACTTC.

The J gene is TRBJ2-3, the V gene TRBV5-6; possible D gene TRBD2, 6 bases. The CDR3 covers 16 residues. Trimming left V 0 bases short and J 0 bases short, with 11 bases between. Germline CDR1 reads SGHDT; CDR2 reads YYEEEE. CDR3 protein: CASSLGAGASTDTQYF. In DNA, the CDR3 is TGTGCCAGCAGCTTGGGAGCGGGTGCTAGCACAGATACGCAGTATTTT.

The sample holds a few counts of this clonotype. The chain is built from TRBV29-1 and TRBJ2-1, with 7 bases matching TRBD2. CDR3 length: 12 amino acids. CDR1 is SQVTM, CDR2 ANQGSEA, per germline. V lost 6 bases, J lost 13 bases, and 12 bases stayed unmatched. The DNA for the CDR3 is TGCAGCGTAACACCTAGACTAGCTCAACAGTTCTTC. Protein product: CSVTPRLAQQFF.

This clonotype was detected many times. This rearrangement joins TRBV7-9 to TRBJ2-7, with D hard to call. The CDR3 is 14 amino acids. The V and J ends lost 1 base and 2 bases respectively, with 9 bases between them. CDR1 is SEHNR, CDR2 FQNEAQ, per germline (reference sequence). CDR3 loop: CASSLVGKTYEQYF. The CDR3 region has the DNA TGTGCCAGCAGCTTAGTCGGCAAAACCTACGAGCAGTACTTC.

This clonotype was observed at least ten times. The CDR3 region has the DNA TGTGCCAGCAGCTCGTCCCCAGGGGACAGGCAAGTGGGGGGGCCTGGGGCCAACGTCCTGACTTTC. The encoded protein is CASSSSPGDRQVGGPGANVLTF. The rearrangement uses TRBV7-1 and TRBJ2-6, with a weak D call TRBD1 (8 bases). TRBV7-1 is marked as an open reading frame, function uncertain. The CDR3 spans 22 residues. Trimming stripped 3 bases from V and 2 bases from J, with 29 bases between.

The chain carries TRBV7-2 and TRBJ2-7; 8 nucleotides agree with TRBD2. From germline, CDR1 is SGHTA and CDR2 FQGNSA. Trimming at V came to 6 bases and at J to 2 bases, leaving 6 bases not matched to a gene. This CDR3 has 14 amino acids. As DNA, the CDR3 is TGTGCCAGCAGTCTGACTAGCGTGACCTACGAGCAGTACTTC. Amino acids: CASSLTSVTYEQYF. The complete variable domain, with remaining parts taken from reference TRBV7-2 and TRBJ2-7, reads GAGVSQSPSNKVTEKGKDVELRCDPISGHTALYWYRQSLGQGLEFLIYFQGNSAPDKSGLPSDRFSAERTGGSVSTLTIQRTQQEDSAVYLCASSLTSVTYEQYFGPGTRLTVT.

The chain recombines TRBV12-3 or TRBV12-4 with TRBJ2-1, with D uncertain. Between the trimmed V and J ends, which lost 5 bases and 0 bases, there was a span of 14 bases. This CDR3 contains 16 residues. CDR3 region: CASSADWWGSYNEQFF. The CDR3 DNA reads as TGTGCCAGCAGTGCCGACTGGTGGGGCTCCTACAATGAGCAGTTCTTC.

This clonotype came up a few times. The chain combines TRBV5-1 with TRBJ2-5; weak D call: TRBD1 (6 bases). V was trimmed by 4 bases and J by 4 bases, leaving 20 bases between them. Germline V gives CDR1 SGHRS, CDR2 YFSETQ. CDR3 length equals 16 residues. As DNA, the CDR3 is TGCGCCAGCAGCCGAGAGCAAGTACGAGGGGGAGAGACCCAGTACTTC. Translated: CASSREQVRGGETQYF.